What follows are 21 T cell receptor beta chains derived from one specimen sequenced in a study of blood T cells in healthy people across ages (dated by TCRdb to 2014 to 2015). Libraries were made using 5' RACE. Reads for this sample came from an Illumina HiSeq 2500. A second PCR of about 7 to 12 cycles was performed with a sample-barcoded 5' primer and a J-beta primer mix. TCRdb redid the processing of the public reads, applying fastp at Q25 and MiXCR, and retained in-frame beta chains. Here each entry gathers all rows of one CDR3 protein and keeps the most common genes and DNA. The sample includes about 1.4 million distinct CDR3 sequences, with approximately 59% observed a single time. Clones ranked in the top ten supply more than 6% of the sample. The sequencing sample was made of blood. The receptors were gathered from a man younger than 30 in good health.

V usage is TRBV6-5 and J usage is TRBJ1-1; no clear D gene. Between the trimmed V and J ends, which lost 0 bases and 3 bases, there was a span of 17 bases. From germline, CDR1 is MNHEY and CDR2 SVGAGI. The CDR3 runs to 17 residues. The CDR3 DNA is TGTGCCAGCAGTTACTCCCCGGGCCGGGCCGCGGACACTGAAGCTTTCTTT. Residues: CASSYSPGRAADTEAFF.

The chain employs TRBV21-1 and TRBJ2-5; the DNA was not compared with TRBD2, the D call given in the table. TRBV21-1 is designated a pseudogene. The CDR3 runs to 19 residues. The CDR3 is CASSAQRGGLAGEIETQYF. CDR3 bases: TGTGCCAGCAGCGCACAAAGAGGTGGACTAGCGGGAGAAATAGAGACCCAGTACTTC.

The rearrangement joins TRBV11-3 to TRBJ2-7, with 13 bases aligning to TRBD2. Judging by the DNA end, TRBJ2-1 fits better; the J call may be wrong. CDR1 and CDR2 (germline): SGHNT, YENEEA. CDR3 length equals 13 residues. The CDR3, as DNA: TGTGCCAGCAGCGTCGGACTAGCGGGAGTGCAGTTCTTC. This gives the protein CASSVGLAGVQFF.

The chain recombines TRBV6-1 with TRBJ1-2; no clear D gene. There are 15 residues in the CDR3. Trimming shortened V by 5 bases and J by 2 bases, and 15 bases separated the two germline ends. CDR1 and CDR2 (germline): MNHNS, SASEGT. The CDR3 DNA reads TGTGCCAGCAGTTATCCAAGCCAGGAAAACTATGGCTACACCTTC. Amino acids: CASSYPSQENYGYTF.

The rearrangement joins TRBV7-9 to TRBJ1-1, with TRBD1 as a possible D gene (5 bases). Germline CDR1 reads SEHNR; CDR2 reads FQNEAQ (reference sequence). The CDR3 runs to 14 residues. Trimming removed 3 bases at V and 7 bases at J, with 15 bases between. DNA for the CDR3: TGTGCCAGCAGCTTGAACGGGTTCGGGGGTGAAGCTTTCTTT. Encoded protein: CASSLNGFGGEAFF.

This chain's CDR3 is CASSREEGRARETQYF. In DNA, the CDR3 is TGTGCCAGCAGCCGCGAGGAGGGGAGGGCTCGAGAGACCCAGTACTTC. The rearrangement links TRBV4-2 to TRBJ2-5; 7 positions agree with TRBD2. V shed 4 bases, J shed 4 bases, and the junction held 12 bases outside the gene matches. The CDR3 is made up of 16 amino acids. Germline V gives CDR1 LGHNA, CDR2 YNFKEQ.

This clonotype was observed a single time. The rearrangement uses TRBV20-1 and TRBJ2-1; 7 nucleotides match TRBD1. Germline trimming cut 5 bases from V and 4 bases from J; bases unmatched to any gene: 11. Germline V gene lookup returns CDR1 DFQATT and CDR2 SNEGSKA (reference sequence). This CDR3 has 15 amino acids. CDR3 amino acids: CSAQGGQIVYNEQFF. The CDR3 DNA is TGCAGTGCTCAAGGGGGCCAGATAGTATACAATGAGCAGTTCTTC.

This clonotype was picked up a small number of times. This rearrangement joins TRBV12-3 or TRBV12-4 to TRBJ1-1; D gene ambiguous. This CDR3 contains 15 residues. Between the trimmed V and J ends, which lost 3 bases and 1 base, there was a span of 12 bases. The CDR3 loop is CASSFGTDANTEAFF. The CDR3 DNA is TGTGCCAGCAGTTTCGGCACTGACGCGAACACTGAAGCTTTCTTT.

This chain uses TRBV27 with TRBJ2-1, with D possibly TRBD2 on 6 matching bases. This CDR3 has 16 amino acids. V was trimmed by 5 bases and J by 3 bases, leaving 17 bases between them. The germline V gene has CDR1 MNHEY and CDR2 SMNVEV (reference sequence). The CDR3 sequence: CASSRPGSPFYNEQFF. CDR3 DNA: TGTGCCAGCAGTCGCCCCGGGAGTCCCTTCTACAATGAGCAGTTCTTC.

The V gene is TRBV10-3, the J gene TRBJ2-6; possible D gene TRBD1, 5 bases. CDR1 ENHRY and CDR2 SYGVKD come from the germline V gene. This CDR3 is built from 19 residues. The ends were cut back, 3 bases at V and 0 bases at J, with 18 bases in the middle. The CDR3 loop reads CAISDPTPDTSSGANVLTF. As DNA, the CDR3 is TGTGCCATCAGTGACCCGACTCCGGACACCAGCTCTGGGGCCAACGTCCTGACTTTC.

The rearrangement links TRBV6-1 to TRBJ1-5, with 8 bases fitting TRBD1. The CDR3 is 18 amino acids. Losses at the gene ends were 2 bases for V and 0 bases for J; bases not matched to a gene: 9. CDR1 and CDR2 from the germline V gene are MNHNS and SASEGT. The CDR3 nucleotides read TGTGCCAGCAGTGAACCCGGGACAGGCAAAAATAGCAATCAGCCCCAGCATTTT. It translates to CASSEPGTGKNSNQPQHF.

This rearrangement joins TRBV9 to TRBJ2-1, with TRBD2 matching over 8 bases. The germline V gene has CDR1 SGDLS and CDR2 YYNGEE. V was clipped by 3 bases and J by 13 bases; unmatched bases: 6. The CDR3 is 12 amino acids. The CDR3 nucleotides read TGTGCCAGCAGCGCAGCGGCGGGAGGTCAGTTCTTC. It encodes CASSAAAGGQFF.

This CDR3 reads CASSPTGMGTGELFF. Here the CDR3 DNA reads TGTGCCAGCAGTCCTACAGGGATGGGCACCGGGGAGCTGTTTTTT. The chain uses TRBV7-2 and TRBJ2-2, with D perhaps TRBD1 (6 bases). Trimming removed 6 bases from V and 4 bases from J, with 15 bases in between. The CDR3 extends over 15 amino acids. From germline, CDR1 is SGHTA and CDR2 FQGNSA.

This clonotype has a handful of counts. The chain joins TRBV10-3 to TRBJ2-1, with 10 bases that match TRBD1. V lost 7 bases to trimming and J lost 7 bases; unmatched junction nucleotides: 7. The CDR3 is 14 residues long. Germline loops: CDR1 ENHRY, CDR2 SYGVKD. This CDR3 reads CAIKATGGRNEQFF. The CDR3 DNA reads TGTGCCATCAAAGCGACAGGGGGCAGAAATGAGCAGTTCTTC.

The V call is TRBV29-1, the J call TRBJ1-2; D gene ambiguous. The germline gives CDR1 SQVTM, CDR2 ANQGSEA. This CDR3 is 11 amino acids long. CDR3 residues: CTGYNNYGYTF. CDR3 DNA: TGCACCGGATACAATAACTATGGCTACACCTTC.

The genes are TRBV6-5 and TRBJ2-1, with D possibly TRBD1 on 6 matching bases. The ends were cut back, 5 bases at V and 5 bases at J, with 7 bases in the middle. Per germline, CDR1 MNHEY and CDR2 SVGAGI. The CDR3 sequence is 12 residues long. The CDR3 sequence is CASSRGNNEQFF. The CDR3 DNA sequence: TGTGCCAGCAGTAGGGGGAACAATGAGCAGTTCTTC.

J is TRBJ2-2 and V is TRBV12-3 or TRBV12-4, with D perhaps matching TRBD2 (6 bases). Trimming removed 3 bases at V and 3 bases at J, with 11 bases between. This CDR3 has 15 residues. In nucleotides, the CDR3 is TGTGCCAGCAGTTTGGGGGGTTTCGACACCGGGGAGCTGTTTTTT. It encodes CASSLGGFDTGELFF.

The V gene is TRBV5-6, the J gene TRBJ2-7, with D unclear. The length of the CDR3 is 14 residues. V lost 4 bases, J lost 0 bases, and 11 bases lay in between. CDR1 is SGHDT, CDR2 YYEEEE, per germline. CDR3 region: CASSPSQDSYEQYF. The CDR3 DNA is TGTGCCAGCAGCCCCTCGCAGGACTCCTACGAGCAGTACTTC.

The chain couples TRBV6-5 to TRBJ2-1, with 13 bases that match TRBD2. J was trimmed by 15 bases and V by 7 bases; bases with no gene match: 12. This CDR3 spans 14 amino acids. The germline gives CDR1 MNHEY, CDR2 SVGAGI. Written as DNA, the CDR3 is TGTGCCAGCAAACCCACTAGCGGGGGGGCGAGGCTGTTCTTC. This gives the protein CASKPTSGGARLFF.

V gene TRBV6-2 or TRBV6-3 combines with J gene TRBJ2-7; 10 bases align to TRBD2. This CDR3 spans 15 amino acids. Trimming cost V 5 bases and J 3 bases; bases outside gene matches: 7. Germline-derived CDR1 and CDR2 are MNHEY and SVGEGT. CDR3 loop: CASSPGLAAYYEQYF. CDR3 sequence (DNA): TGTGCCAGCAGTCCCGGACTAGCGGCTTACTACGAGCAGTACTTC.

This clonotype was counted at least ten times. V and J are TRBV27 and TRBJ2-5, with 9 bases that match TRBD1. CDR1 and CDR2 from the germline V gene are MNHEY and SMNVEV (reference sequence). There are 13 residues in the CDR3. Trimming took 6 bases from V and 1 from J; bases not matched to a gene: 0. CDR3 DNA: TGTGCCAGCAGGGGACAGGGCCAAGAGACCCAGTACTTC. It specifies CASRGQGQETQYF.